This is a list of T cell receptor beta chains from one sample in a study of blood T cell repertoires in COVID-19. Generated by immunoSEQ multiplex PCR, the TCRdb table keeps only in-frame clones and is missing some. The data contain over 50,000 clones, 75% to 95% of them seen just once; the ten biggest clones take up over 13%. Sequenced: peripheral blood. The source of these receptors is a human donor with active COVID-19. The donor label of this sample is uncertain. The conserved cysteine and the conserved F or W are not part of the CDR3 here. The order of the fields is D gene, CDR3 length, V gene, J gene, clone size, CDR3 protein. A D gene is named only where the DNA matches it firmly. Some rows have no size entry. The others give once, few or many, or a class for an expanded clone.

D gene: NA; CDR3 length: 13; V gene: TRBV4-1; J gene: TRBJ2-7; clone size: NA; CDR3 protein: ASSQEKRGSYEQY
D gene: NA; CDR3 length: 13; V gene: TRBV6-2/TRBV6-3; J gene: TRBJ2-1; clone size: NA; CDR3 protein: ASSSTSRVYNEQF
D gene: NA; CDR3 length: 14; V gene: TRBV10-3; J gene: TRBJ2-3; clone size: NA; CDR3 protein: AIKDTPGLSTDTQY
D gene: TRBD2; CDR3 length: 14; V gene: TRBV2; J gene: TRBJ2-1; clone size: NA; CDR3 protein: ASSEEASGSGYEQF
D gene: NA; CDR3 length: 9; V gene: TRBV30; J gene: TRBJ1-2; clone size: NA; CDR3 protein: AWTGGYGYT
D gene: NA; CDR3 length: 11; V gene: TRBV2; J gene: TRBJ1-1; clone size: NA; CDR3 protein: ASSLGENTEAF
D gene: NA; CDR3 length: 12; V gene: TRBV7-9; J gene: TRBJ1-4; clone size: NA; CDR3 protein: ASTAWGANEKLF
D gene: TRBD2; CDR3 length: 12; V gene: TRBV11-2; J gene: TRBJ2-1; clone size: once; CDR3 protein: ASSLGTSSYEQF
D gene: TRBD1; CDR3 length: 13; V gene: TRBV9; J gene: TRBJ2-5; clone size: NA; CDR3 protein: ASSLRTGLAETQY
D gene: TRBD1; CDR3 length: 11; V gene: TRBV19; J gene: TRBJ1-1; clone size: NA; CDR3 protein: ASSIGQGPEAF
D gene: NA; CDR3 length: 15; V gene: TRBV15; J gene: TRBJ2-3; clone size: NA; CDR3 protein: ATSESTHPLSADTQY
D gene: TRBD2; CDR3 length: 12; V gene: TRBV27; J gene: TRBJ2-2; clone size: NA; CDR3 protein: ASRAGVITGELF
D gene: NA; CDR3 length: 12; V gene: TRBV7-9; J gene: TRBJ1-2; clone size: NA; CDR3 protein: ASSLVEGGGGYT
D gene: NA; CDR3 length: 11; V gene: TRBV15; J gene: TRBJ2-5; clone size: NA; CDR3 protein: ATSRASAETQY
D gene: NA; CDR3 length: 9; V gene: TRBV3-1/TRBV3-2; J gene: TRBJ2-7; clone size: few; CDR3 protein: ATLLNGEQY
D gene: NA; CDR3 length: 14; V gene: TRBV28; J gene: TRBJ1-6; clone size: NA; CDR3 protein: ASSFGRGRYNSPLH
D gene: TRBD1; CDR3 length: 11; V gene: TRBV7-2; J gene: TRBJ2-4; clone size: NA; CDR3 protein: ASSLEQGRIQY
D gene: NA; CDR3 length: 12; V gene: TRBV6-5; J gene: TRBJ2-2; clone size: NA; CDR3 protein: ASTPGWGTGELF
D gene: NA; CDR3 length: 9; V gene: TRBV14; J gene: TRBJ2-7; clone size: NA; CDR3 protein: ASSQGLEQY
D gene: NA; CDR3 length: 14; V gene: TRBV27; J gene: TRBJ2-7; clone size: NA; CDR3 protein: ASREARGGTLGKQY
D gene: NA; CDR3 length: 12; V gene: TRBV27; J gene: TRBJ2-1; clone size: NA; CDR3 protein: ASSPPSVYNEQF
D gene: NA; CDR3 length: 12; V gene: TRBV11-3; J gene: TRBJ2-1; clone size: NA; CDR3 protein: ASSLDSSYNEQF
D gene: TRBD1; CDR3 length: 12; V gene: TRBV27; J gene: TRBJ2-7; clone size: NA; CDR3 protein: ASSFRDRNYEQY
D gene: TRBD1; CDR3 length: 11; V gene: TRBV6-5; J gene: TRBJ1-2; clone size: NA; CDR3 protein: ASSLDRVYGYT
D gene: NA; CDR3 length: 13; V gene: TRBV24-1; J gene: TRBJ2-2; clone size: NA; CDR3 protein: ATSAAGVNTGELF
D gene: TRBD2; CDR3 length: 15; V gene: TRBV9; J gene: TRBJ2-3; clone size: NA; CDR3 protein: ASSPRWTSGDTDTQY
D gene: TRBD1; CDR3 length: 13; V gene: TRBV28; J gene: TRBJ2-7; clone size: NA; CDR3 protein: ASSTRTGNIYEQY
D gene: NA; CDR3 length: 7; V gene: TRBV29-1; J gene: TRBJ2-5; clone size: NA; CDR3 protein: SVGQTQY
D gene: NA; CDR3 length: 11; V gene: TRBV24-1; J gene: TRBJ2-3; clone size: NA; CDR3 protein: ATSEAGADTQY
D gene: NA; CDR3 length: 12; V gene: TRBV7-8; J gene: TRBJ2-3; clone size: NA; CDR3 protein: ASSQPDFTDTQY
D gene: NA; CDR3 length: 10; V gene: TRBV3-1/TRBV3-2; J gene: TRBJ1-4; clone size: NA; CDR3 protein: ASSPRGEKLF
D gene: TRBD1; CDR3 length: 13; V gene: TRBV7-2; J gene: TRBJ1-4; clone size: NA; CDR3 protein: ASSSTGAWNEKLF
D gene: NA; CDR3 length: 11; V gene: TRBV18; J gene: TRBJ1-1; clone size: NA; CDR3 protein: ASSPKFNAEAF